A selection of T cell receptor beta chains follows, all from one sample in a study of T-cell reconstitution after alpha-beta-depleted transplantation in children. TCRdb independently ran MiXCR on the PCR reads; one entry per CDR3 protein. The sample holds 90,000 to 100,000 distinct CDR3 sequences; around 22% are singletons and the top ten take around a fifth. The sequencing used PBMCs, collected before TCRalphabeta/CD19-depleted stem cell transplant. These receptors originate from a boy aged 2 to 10 with acute lymphoblastic leukemia, due to receive a stem cell transplant. CDR3s include the opening cysteine and the closing phenylalanine or tryptophan. D genes are given only for firm matches. Clone size is given for some rows only: seen once, a few or many times, or a class if the clone is expanded.

J gene | V gene | clone size | D gene | CDR3 protein | CDR3 DNA
TRBJ2-3 | TRBV7-2 | - | - | CASRPLPGQGPDTQYF | TGTGCCAGCAGACCTTTACCGGGACAAGGACCAGATACGCAGTATTTT
TRBJ2-5 | TRBV3-1 | - | - | CASSQGLVETQYF | TGTGCCAGCAGCCAAGGACTAGTAGAGACCCAGTACTTC
TRBJ1-5 | TRBV20-1 | - | TRBD1 | CSAGGQYQPQHF | TGCAGTGCTGGGGGACAGTATCAGCCCCAGCATTTT
TRBJ2-7 | TRBV2 | many | TRBD2 | CASSEASGRGTEQYF | TGTGCCAGCAGTGAAGCGAGCGGGAGGGGGACCGAGCAGTACTTC
TRBJ2-1 | TRBV6-5 | - | TRBD2 | CASSYSTGLAVGEQFF | TGTGCCAGCAGTTACTCAACGGGACTAGCTGTAGGTGAGCAGTTCTTC
TRBJ2-1 | TRBV6-1 | - | - | CASSTISPLGNEQFF | TGTGCCAGCAGTACCATTAGCCCCTTAGGCAATGAGCAGTTCTTC
TRBJ2-7 | TRBV28 | - | - | CASSFSPGTDSYEQYF | TGTGCCAGCAGTTTTTCTCCGGGAACTGACTCCTACGAGCAGTACTTC
TRBJ1-4 | TRBV6-5 | few | - | CASSYRLDEKLFF | TGTGCCAGCAGTTACAGGTTGGACGAAAAACTGTTTTTT
TRBJ2-1 | TRBV20-1 | - | - | CSARGALGGGSNYNEQFF | TGCAGTGCTAGAGGGGCCCTAGGCGGAGGGTCCAACTACAATGAGCAGTTCTTC
TRBJ1-2 | TRBV7-2 | - | - | CASSLSRGAGADYGYTF | TGTGCCAGCAGCTTAAGTCGGGGGGCGGGAGCTGACTATGGCTACACCTTC
TRBJ2-7 | TRBV20-1 | - | - | CSARDVSGGAYEQYF | TGCAGTGCTAGAGATGTTAGCGGAGGTGCCTACGAGCAGTACTTC
TRBJ1-6 | TRBV14 | - | - | CASSQAFARGPLHF | TGTGCCAGCAGCCAAGCTTTTGCCCGAGGACCCCTCCACTTT
TRBJ2-3 | TRBV28 | many | - | CASSSPSALTDTQYF | TGTGCCAGCAGTTCCCCTAGCGCTCTCACGGATACGCAGTATTTT
TRBJ2-2 | TRBV7-2 | few | - | CASSLGTMLTGELFF | TGTGCCAGCAGCTTAGGGACTATGCTAACCGGGGAGCTGTTTTTT
TRBJ2-5 | TRBV20-1 | few | TRBD2 | CSAERGIGGETQYF | TGCAGTGCTGAGCGAGGAATCGGGGGGGAGACCCAGTACTTC
TRBJ2-7 | TRBV12-3/TRBV12-4 | - | TRBD1 | CASSWSGTGGEQYF | TGTGCCAGCAGTTGGTCCGGGACAGGAGGAGAGCAGTACTTC